This is a list of T cell receptor beta chains from one sample in a study of post-analysis software for immune sequencing data. TCRdb re-derived calls from the PCR reads in MiXCR, one entry per CDR3 protein. The sample lists 650,000 to 850,000 distinct CDR3 sequences; roughly 58% were seen once. Sequenced material: blood. Every receptor here comes from a girl aged 5-17 years with multiple sclerosis. CDR3s include the opening cysteine and the closing phenylalanine or tryptophan. The size of a clone is reported for some rows only, either as once, few or many, or as a class for expanded clones.

J gene | V gene | CDR3 length | clone size | CDR3 protein
TRBJ1-3 | TRBV7-8 | 14 | NA | CASSRGPSGNTIYF
TRBJ2-3 | TRBV20-1 | 13 | NA | CSARKEITDTQYF
TRBJ2-7 | TRBV20-1 | 14 | NA | CSAYRSKDSYEQYF
TRBJ2-7 | TRBV15 | 14 | NA | CATSRDRTSYEQYF
TRBJ2-4 | TRBV20-1 | 17 | few | CSATGLAGGPVKNIQYF
TRBJ2-3 | TRBV9 | 17 | NA | CASSVGGFGGNTDTQYF
NA | TRBV6-2/TRBV6-3 | 14 | NA | CASSYKAPNYEQYF
TRBJ2-1 | TRBV5-1 | 16 | NA | CASSLQGLAVNNEQFF
TRBJ2-5 | TRBV12-3/TRBV12-4 | 13 | NA | CASSPVRGGTQYF
TRBJ2-1 | TRBV5-1 | 14 | few | CASSLAGRNNEQFF
TRBJ2-2 | TRBV10-3 | 17 | NA | CAIPGLAGDDHTGELFF
TRBJ2-7 | TRBV19 | 14 | few | CASSQRDRGYEQYF
TRBJ2-3 | TRBV13 | 18 | NA | CASSLQLVAGDLTDTQYF
TRBJ1-1 | TRBV20-1 | 11 | NA | CSQAVNTEAFF
TRBJ2-6 | TRBV10-3 | 20 | NA | CAISESVGQGIISGANVLTF
TRBJ2-4 | TRBV13 | 12 | NA | CASSQGQELRYF
TRBJ2-7 | TRBV5-1 | 15 | NA | CASSSHRGLSYEQYF
TRBJ2-2 | TRBV7-2 | 15 | NA | CASSWRLRPAGELFF
TRBJ1-2 | TRBV5-1 | 12 | NA | CASSPDSHGYTF
TRBJ1-1 | TRBV20-1 | 14 | once | CSATAGDRNTEAFF
TRBJ2-3 | TRBV20-1 | 15 | NA | CSARGPGPYTDTQYF
TRBJ2-4 | TRBV6-2/TRBV6-3 | 14 | NA | CASSYLWQPEEQYF
TRBJ1-2 | TRBV2 | 12 | NA | CASSEKVDGYTF
TRBJ2-7 | TRBV6-1 | 14 | once | CASGASGSYYEQYF
TRBJ2-7 | TRBV7-6 | 14 | NA | CASSLAKGSYEQYF
TRBJ2-1 | TRBV20-1 | 16 | once | CSASPPGGGQRGEQFF
TRBJ2-7 | TRBV6-4 | 16 | NA | CASSALAGGHLYEQYF
TRBJ2-7 | TRBV5-1 | 13 | NA | CASSLGSVNEQYF
TRBJ2-4 | TRBV12-3/TRBV12-4 | 13 | NA | CASGRGGGNIQYF
TRBJ1-5 | TRBV20-1 | 13 | few | CSAVRDYNQPQHF
TRBJ2-1 | TRBV10-3 | 16 | NA | CAISEYRDSSYNEQFF
TRBJ2-2 | TRBV21-1 | 15 | NA | CASSKVADYTGELFF
TRBJ2-1 | TRBV12-3/TRBV12-4 | 15 | NA | CASSLVGRQLGEQFF
TRBJ2-6 | TRBV9 | 20 | NA | CASSAPSKGRRQKLTNVLTF
NA | TRBV14 | 13 | NA | CASRSRFSYEQYF
TRBJ1-5 | TRBV20-1 | 13 | NA | CSALDRDNQPQHF
TRBJ2-3 | TRBV5-1 | 17 | NA | CASSLGDRRSTADTQYF
NA | TRBV7-9 | 13 | NA | CASRQVGRYEQYF
TRBJ2-1 | TRBV7-9 | 15 | NA | CASSWATSGRGEQFF
TRBJ2-3 | TRBV3-1 | 18 | NA | CASSQVNLGRGESDTQYF
TRBJ2-6 | TRBV12-5 | 20 | NA | CASGLVKGGPSRSGANVLTF
TRBJ2-1 | TRBV20-1 | 16 | NA | CSAWLAGVVPYNEQFF
TRBJ2-5 | TRBV29-1 | 13 | NA | CSDVGQGGETQYF
TRBJ2-5 | TRBV3-1 | 16 | few | CASSQGWGAVQETQYF
TRBJ1-6 | TRBV27 | 12 | NA | CASSSYQGALHF
TRBJ1-5 | TRBV20-1 | 14 | NA | CSARRQDPNQPQHF
TRBJ2-1 | TRBV7-9 | 14 | NA | CASSSGRTANEQFF
TRBJ2-5 | TRBV20-1 | 14 | NA | CSAPQTGGRKTQYF
TRBJ2-2 | TRBV6-6 | 16 | few | CASSSGTGDPTGELFF
TRBJ2-1 | TRBV29-1 | 13 | NA | CSVGGLADNEQFF
TRBJ1-5 | TRBV20-1 | 16 | NA | CSASRTGVGGNQPQHF
TRBJ1-5 | TRBV5-1 | 16 | NA | CASSLEGQISNQPQHF
TRBJ2-7 | TRBV29-1 | 12 | few | CSVEVEGDEQYF
TRBJ2-5 | TRBV7-9 | 15 | few | CASSSRLAGGKTQYF
TRBJ2-3 | TRBV12-3/TRBV12-4 | 15 | NA | CASSLLSPSTDTQYF